The TCR beta chain described here comes from a study of cytomegalovirus exposure and HLA in healthy donors (dated by TCRdb to the late 2010s). Regarding the research as a whole: An earlier analysis of approximately 640 of the donors reported 250 to 300 Gb of sequence data and roughly 110 million unique TCR beta sequences from about 200 million T cells. The aim of the study was to test whether cataloging public T cell receptors could identify signatures of past pathogen exposure. Class I and class II HLA loci were covered by the typing at four-digit resolution. To study patterns of TCR occurrence, a later analysis re-analyzed previously published TCR beta repertoires from 600 to 750 donors and added high-resolution HLA genotyping. To predict cytomegalovirus infection status, the study brought together high-throughput TCR immunosequencing, statistical association of individual TCRs with disease status, and machine learning. A later genetic analysis used genome-wide SNP genotypes for about three fifths of the roughly 700 donors, treating that subset as a discovery cohort. An earlier analysis of approximately 500 of the donors applied high-throughput TCR beta sequencing to assess whether each TCR beta V gene segment acted as functional or pseudogenic. Alongside the repertoire data, information on donor age, sex, ethnicity and CMV serostatus was compiled. Every discovery cohort repertoire had been produced on one sequencing platform. The number of typed donors differed by locus: about 629-630 for A, B, C, DRB1 and DQB1; some 540 for DQA1; approximately 600 for DPA1; and 400 to 480 for DPB1. Besides the first cohort of under 700 subjects, a separate validation cohort made up of 120 or so different subjects was used. Of the approximately 400 genotyped donors, approximately 83% fell in the genetic ancestry cluster associated with self-reported Caucasian donors. Across approximately 400 genotyped donors of the cohort, an average of roughly 200,000 unique TCR beta nucleotide sequences per donor were sequenced, and around 19% of those sequences were non-productive. Using immunosequencing, the study profiled T cell repertoires from 666 subjects and related those repertoires to cytomegalovirus serostatus. Rather than drawing on any new phenotypic data, the later analysis identified candidate immune exposures from TCR beta sequences and the way those sequences occurred across donors. Five DR-DQ haplotypes were treated as single units for association and clustering because of strong linkage in the cohort. Approximately 300 gigabases of sequencing data and 91 million or so unique TCR sequences made up an early release that covered fewer than 650 HLA-typed donors.

The method was the immunoSEQ multiplex PCR assay. For the multiplex PCR, a mixture combining 60 forward primers for TCR Vbeta segments and 13 reverse primers for TCR Jbeta segments was used. The CDR3 region of rearranged TCR beta genes was amplified from genomic DNA with a multiplex PCR assay. The amplified TCR beta libraries were sequenced on the Illumina HiSeq System as 87-base-pair reads. Per the authors' processing: Across the 666 repertoires, a later analysis counted roughly 77 million unique TCR beta chains, around 10 million of which were shared by at least two donors. Raw reads were error-corrected and collapsed into unique sequences by a nearest-neighbor algorithm in which closely related sequences were merged to remove PCR and sequencing errors. Alignment of CDR3 sequences to IMGT reference sequences was used to assign V, D and J gene segments. For a sequence to be retained, at least a six-nucleotide match to both a V gene segment and a J gene segment was required. A rearrangement counted as productive if the CDR3 had no stop codons and remained in frame with V and J, and every other rearrangement counted as non-productive. CDR3 was defined by IMGT convention, running from the second conserved V-encoded cysteine to the conserved J-encoded phenylalanine. In an earlier analysis of around 570 of the donors, sequences lacking an unambiguous match to a single V gene segment were excluded. In an earlier analysis of almost 600 of the donors, a V segment was called functional when productive rearrangements were above 56.7%, and segregating when the standard deviation between donors exceeded 5%. A statistical classification framework was built for diagnosing cytomegalovirus status from the catalog of TCR beta chain sequences. A later analysis assigned V and J genes by comparing TCR nucleotide sequences with IMGT/GENE-DB human TR gene sequences. In a later analysis, CDR3 sequences and most-parsimonious VDJ recombination scenarios were assigned using the TCRdist pipeline. A later analysis defined each TCR beta chain by its CDR3 amino acid sequence plus V-gene family, and excluded reads lacking a unique V-gene family. As a way to deal with suspected cross-contamination and a sequencing artifact, a later analysis dropped approximately 590 nucleotide sequences that were highly shared and had low generation probability. A later analysis calculated a clonal expansion index for each public chain from normalized within-repertoire ranks of inferred template counts. In a later analysis, generation probabilities were computed with a VDJ recombination model fitted to out-of-frame rearrangements, and the resulting probabilities were checked against IGoR. A later analysis scored TCR-TCR, TCR-HLA and TCR-CMV co-occurrence with hypergeometric tests, applying a repertoire-size bias correction to TCR pairs. To estimate false discovery rates, a later analysis permuted the HLA or CMV assignments 20 times. In a later analysis, co-occurring TCRs were grouped with DBSCAN, and TCRdist sequence similarity was added when clustering was performed within HLA-allele-positive subsets. For co-occurrence clustering, repertoires with fewer than 30,000 or more than 120,000 public chains were excluded, along with roughly 5 repertoires with anomalous nucleotide sharing. Held by TCRdb, this immuneACCESS table contains in-frame sequences only and omits some clones. Under half of the omission traces to an unresolved V gene where checked; the cause of the rest is unknown. V, J and clone size were drawn from that table, and D and trimming were deduced from the DNA. In this sample the table shows roughly 200,000 clones, around four fifths of which occur a single time. Around 1.7% of the sample is in the top ten clones.

As to this clone: Its antigen remains undetermined. No much larger clone exists at a distance of one base, and base qualities are not known.

The cohort consisted of 600 to 750 healthy bone marrow donors. Cohort members were all nominally healthy when sampled, although unrecorded immune exposures were likely present. The donor was CMV seronegative and was included in the group of a few hundred seronegative cohort members. Every donor gave a peripheral blood sample, and the peripheral blood mononuclear cells from that sample were used for TCR beta sequencing. The Qiagen DNeasy Blood Extraction Kit was used to extract genomic DNA from the blood cell samples. General findings and caveats noted by the study authors: The cohort was sequenced for TCR beta chains only, and without alpha or paired-chain data the features that could be detected were limited. In an earlier analysis of roughly 560 of the donors, most TCR beta V segments were observed in productive rearrangements about 87% or about 30% of the time, broadly matching IMGT annotations. Because HLA typing was missing for some donors at each locus, association tests included only the typed subset. According to a later analysis, parvovirus B19, influenza, CMV and Epstein-Barr virus appeared linked to several top co-occurrence clusters. The authors suggested that the approach could potentially be extended to other disease states and immunological phenotypes. Across donors, most TCR sequences were observed very rarely, whereas some public TCRs were present in many individuals. A later genetic analysis reported fewer N-insertions in productive TCRs among donors in an Asian-associated ancestry cluster than the approximately 700-donor mean. Linkage disequilibrium might explain the correlated functional status among segregating V segments, but an unknown experimental factor could not be excluded. A few of the identified cytomegalovirus-associated TCR beta chains were confirmed in vitro to be specific for cytomegalovirus antigens. An association between a missense DCLRE1C variant and V-gene and J-gene trimming of TCR beta chains was found in a later genetic analysis and replicated in an independent cohort. The earlier analysis of some 560 of the donors excluded 15 to 20 rarely observed V segments, including chromosome 9 orphons, because counts were too low. In a later analysis, TCR association rates were found to vary across HLA loci, with the most associated TCRs seen for DRB1 alleles and the fewest for HLA-C alleles. A later analysis found that HLA-associated TCR beta chains were more clonally expanded and had lower generation probabilities than equally common non-associated chains. A later analysis found that most CMV-associated TCR beta chains appeared HLA-restricted, with HLA associations seemingly driven largely by CMV exposure. A total of 150 to 200 TCR beta chains were listed by the study as associated with cytomegalovirus. The presence/absence analyses assumed that sequencing depth was roughly uniform across donors, and that assumption may not be true. When HLA alleles, especially DR and DQ, strongly co-occurred, attributing TCR associations to individual alleles was difficult. Because the 87-base-pair reads could not distinguish some IMGT-functional V segments, including TRBV6-2 and TRBV6-3, those segments were excluded. A further reported finding was that TCR beta sequences accurately predicted the HLA-A and HLA-B alleles for most subjects in the first cohort. In a later analysis, around 15,000 TCR beta sequences were associated with specific HLA alleles at a false discovery rate of 0.05. A group of highly shared sequence variants was considered likely to be a technical artifact of the sequencing pipeline. CMV serostatus was the only immune exposure information available for the cohort. Cytomegalovirus status was reported to be diagnosed by the classifier with high specificity and sensitivity in both the original and validation cohorts.

CDR1 and CDR2, looked up from the germline V gene, are SGHTA and FQGNSA. Counted from cysteine to phenylalanine, this CDR3 has 17 amino acids. Only the CDR3 region is kept as DNA, spanning 51 bases read in frame from base 1. The junction shows trimming of 7 bases on V and 0 bases on J, and the gene matches do not reach 9 bases of it. This clonotype originated in a man over 45 in good health and CMV-seronegative. The rearranged chain carries TRBV7-2 and TRBJ2-7, with 13 central nucleotides matching TRBD2. The specimen sequenced was PBMCs. CDR3 loop: CASTSYTSGRGSYEQYF. The nucleotide sequence reads as follows: TGTGCCAGCACCTCTTATACTAGCGGGAGGGGCTCCTACGAGCAGTACTTC. With the rest looked up from the reference TRBV7-2 and TRBJ2-7 genes rather than sequenced, the full variable domain is GAGVSQSPSNKVTEKGKDVELRCDPISGHTALYWYRQSLGQGLEFLIYFQGNSAPDKSGLPSDRFSAERTGGSVSTLTIQRTQQEDSAVYLCASTSYTSGRGSYEQYFGPGTRLTVT.